A selection of T cell receptor beta chains follows, all from one sample in a study of blood T cell repertoires in COVID-19. Data came from immunoSEQ multiplex PCR; TCRdb stores just in-frame clones and leaves some out. The profile shows 240,000 or so clones, 75% to 90% of them singletons. The source material was peripheral blood. The origin of the receptors is a woman under 40 who had recovered from COVID-19. CDR3s include the opening cysteine and the closing phenylalanine or tryptophan. The D gene is left open where the match is weak. Not all rows give a size; the values are once, few, many and, for expanded clones, a class.

clone_size j_call d_call v_call cdr3_nt cdr3_aa
NA TRBJ1-2 NA TRBV5-1 TGCGCCAGCAGCTTGGAACAGGCCGACTATGGCTACACCTTC CASSLEQADYGYTF
NA TRBJ2-7 TRBD1 TRBV2 TGTGCCAGCAGTACCCGGGACAGGGGGGGCGAGCAGTACTTC CASSTRDRGGEQYF
NA TRBJ2-5 NA TRBV4-1 TGCGCCAGCAGCCAAGCGGGGGGCTTACAAGAGACCCAGTACTTC CASSQAGGLQETQYF
NA TRBJ2-2 TRBD1 TRBV23-1 TGCGCCAGCAGTCACCCGGGGACAGGAGAGAACACCGGGGAGCTGTTTTTT CASSHPGTGENTGELFF
NA TRBJ2-2 NA TRBV2 TGTGCCAGCAAGTACCAGGGCAACACCGGGGAGCTGTTTTTT CASKYQGNTGELFF
NA TRBJ2-7 NA TRBV12-1 TGTGCCAGCAGCTTTGAGGGGCCGAACTACGAGCAGTACTTC CASSFEGPNYEQYF
NA TRBJ1-1 NA TRBV15 TGTGCCACCTCCCCCCTTGTGGGCGGGGAGCGTGACACTGAAGCTTTCTTT CATSPLVGGERDTEAFF
once TRBJ2-5 NA TRBV18 TGTGCCAGCTCACCACCCCCCAGGGCGTACCAAGAGACCCAGTACTTC CASSPPPRAYQETQYF
NA TRBJ1-4 NA TRBV5-1 TGCGCCAGCAGCACACAAGGGGCAACTAATGAAAAACTGTTTTTT CASSTQGATNEKLFF
NA TRBJ2-7 NA TRBV11-2 TGTGCCAGCAGCTTAACTCTATACGAGCAGTACTTC CASSLTLYEQYF
NA TRBJ2-5 NA TRBV5-1 TGCGCCAGCAGGTCGGAGTACCAAGAGACCCAGTACTTC CASRSEYQETQYF
NA TRBJ2-5 TRBD2 TRBV3-1/TRBV3-2 TGTGCCAGCAGCCGACCCGGGACTAGCGTATCGGAGACCCAGTACTTC CASSRPGTSVSETQYF
NA TRBJ2-4 TRBD2 TRBV12-3/TRBV12-4 TGTGCCAGCAGTATTAGCGGGGGAAACATTCAGTACTTC CASSISGGNIQYF
NA TRBJ1-5 NA TRBV3-1/TRBV3-2 TGTGCCAGCAGCCAAGAGGGCAGGGATCAGCCCCAGCATTTT CASSQEGRDQPQHF
few TRBJ1-4 NA TRBV6-5 TGTGCCAGCAGTTACTCGAATGGGGCCGATAATGAAAAACTGTTTTTT CASSYSNGADNEKLFF
once TRBJ1-2 TRBD1 TRBV10-3 TGTGCCACCGGGGGACAGCCAGGAGGCTACACCTTC CATGGQPGGYTF
few TRBJ1-2 NA TRBV27 TGTGCCAGCAGTTCCGGGGGAGGACCCTATGGCTACACCTTC CASSSGGGPYGYTF
once TRBJ2-5 TRBD2 TRBV7-9 TGTGCCAGCAGCTTACTAGCGGCTTACCAAGAGACCCAGTACTTC CASSLLAAYQETQYF
NA TRBJ1-1 NA TRBV19 TGTGCCAGTAGTATAGTACCAGGGTCTATGAACACTGAAGCTTTCTTT CASSIVPGSMNTEAFF
once TRBJ1-4 NA TRBV15 TGTGCCACCAGCAGAGATAACGGGCTTCGGGGGGAAAAACTGTTTTTT CATSRDNGLRGEKLFF
NA TRBJ2-5 TRBD1 TRBV5-1 TGCGCCAGCAGCCTAGACTTAAGCCACAGGGGGGATCAAGAGACCCAGTACTTC CASSLDLSHRGDQETQYF
few TRBJ1-1 NA TRBV4-1 TGCGCCAGCAGGAATAACAGGTTGGCGGGGGACACTGAAGCTTTCTTT CASRNNRLAGDTEAFF
NA TRBJ1-3 NA TRBV5-4 TGTGCCAGCAGCCCCTTGGGCGGAAACACCATATATTTT CASSPLGGNTIYF
NA TRBJ1-3 TRBD1 TRBV3-1/TRBV3-2 TGTGCCAGCAGCAACTCACAGGGGGCGCGCAGAACCATATATTTT CASSNSQGARRTIYF
NA TRBJ1-2 NA TRBV5-1 TGCGCCAGCAGCCTAGGACAGAATAATAACTATGGCTACACCTTC CASSLGQNNNYGYTF
NA TRBJ2-3 TRBD2 TRBV2 TGTGCCAGCTGGACTAGCGGGGGGCTACGGGATACGCAGTATTTT CASWTSGGLRDTQYF
NA TRBJ1-2 NA TRBV2 TGTGCCAGCCAGGACAGTTGGTATGGCTACACCTTC CASQDSWYGYTF
NA TRBJ2-1 TRBD2 TRBV6-2/TRBV6-3 TGTGCCAGCAGTGTCGGCGGGGGGGCCTTCAATGAGCAGTTCTTC CASSVGGGAFNEQFF
NA TRBJ2-3 TRBD2 TRBV19 TGTGCCACGCATTTAGCGGGCAGCACAGATACGCAGTATTTT CATHLAGSTDTQYF
NA TRBJ2-1 NA TRBV18 TGTGCCAGCTCACCAAGCCAGGGGTACAATGAGCAGTTCTTC CASSPSQGYNEQFF
NA TRBJ1-5 TRBD1 TRBV6-1 TGTGCCAGCAGTGCCGGGACAGGGAACTTTTTTAATCAGCCCCAGCATTTT CASSAGTGNFFNQPQHF
NA TRBJ1-6 TRBD1 TRBV2 TGTGCCAGCAGTGACAGACAGGGGTCCTATAATTCACCCCTCCACTTT CASSDRQGSYNSPLHF
NA TRBJ1-5 NA TRBV25-1 TGTGCCAGCAAAGGCGGGACGGAGCAGCCCCAGCATTTT CASKGGTEQPQHF
NA TRBJ1-2 NA TRBV19 TGTGCCAGTAGTAATAGCATCATTAATCCTTATGGCTACACCTTC CASSNSIINPYGYTF
NA TRBJ1-2 TRBD1 TRBV15 TGTGCCACCAGCAGCCCAGGGGGCGCGGGCTATGGCTACACCTTC CATSSPGGAGYGYTF
NA TRBJ2-3 TRBD1 TRBV7-9 TGTGCCAGCAGCAGTCGCGGGACAGGGACTAGCACAGATACGCAGTATTTT CASSSRGTGTSTDTQYF
once TRBJ1-2 NA TRBV2 TGTGCCAGCAGTCCCCGAACTGACACAGGGAATGGCTACACCTTC CASSPRTDTGNGYTF
once TRBJ2-3 NA TRBV10-3 TGTGCCATCAGTGAGTCGGTGGGCGCCCCAGGTACGCAGTATTTT CAISESVGAPGTQYF
NA TRBJ2-7 TRBD1 TRBV6-6 TGTGCCAGCAGCCCCCCGGGACAGGGGAGTAACGAGCAGTACTTC CASSPPGQGSNEQYF
NA TRBJ2-7 TRBD1 TRBV10-2 TGCGCCAGCAGTGAACATAGGGGGCCGGGCGAGCAGTACTTC CASSEHRGPGEQYF
NA TRBJ1-2 NA TRBV10-3 TGTGCCATCAGGGACACGTATGGCTACACCTTC CAIRDTYGYTF
NA TRBJ2-5 TRBD1 TRBV7-2 TGTGCCAGCCGGCGGGACAGGGGGACGAGGGAGACCCAGTACTTC CASRRDRGTRETQYF
NA TRBJ1-2 NA TRBV29-1 TGCAGCGTTGAGGAAGGGGTATACTATGGCTACACCTTC CSVEEGVYYGYTF
NA TRBJ2-1 TRBD1 TRBV27 TGTGCCAGCAGCCTACTGACAGGGGTGGACAATGAGCAGTTCTTC CASSLLTGVDNEQFF
NA TRBJ1-1 NA TRBV6-5 TGTGCCAGCAGGCCTGACGGGAGGGAAAACACTGAAGCTTTCTTT CASRPDGRENTEAFF
once TRBJ2-2 TRBD2 TRBV9 TGTGCCAGCAGCGAGGGACTCGCGGGGGGGCGGGCCACCGGGGAGCTGTTTTTT CASSEGLAGGRATGELFF
few TRBJ2-7 NA TRBV9 TGTGCCAGCAGCACCCTATGGGGAGACGAGCAGTACTTC CASSTLWGDEQYF
NA TRBJ2-3 NA TRBV2 TGTGCCAGCAGTGTGCTAGGGGGCACAGATACGCAGTATTTT CASSVLGGTDTQYF
NA TRBJ2-2 NA TRBV24-1 TGTGCCACCAGTGATACCACTAGCAGCTACACCGGGGAGCTGTTTTTT CATSDTTSSYTGELFF
few TRBJ2-7 NA TRBV18 TGTGCCAGCTCACCACCTTACGGGAGTAAAAACGAGCAGTACTTC CASSPPYGSKNEQYF
NA TRBJ2-7 TRBD1 TRBV6-5 TGTGCCAGCACCAGGACAGGACCTTCCTACGAGCAGTACTTC CASTRTGPSYEQYF
once TRBJ1-4 NA TRBV29-1 TGCAGCGTTGAAGTGGGGGGGGCCACTAATGAAAAACTGTTTTTT CSVEVGGATNEKLFF
few TRBJ1-1 TRBD1 TRBV4-2 TGTGCCAGCAGCCAAGGGGCTCCCGGGACAGGGATTGCGCCCACTGAAGCTTTCTTT CASSQGAPGTGIAPTEAFF
NA TRBJ2-1 NA TRBV5-1 TGCGCCAGCAGCCGGGAGTCTTCCTACAATGAGCAGTTCTTC CASSRESSYNEQFF
NA TRBJ2-4 NA TRBV19 TGTGCCAGTAAAAGCTCGGGGGAACCCCGAAGCATTCAGTACTTC CASKSSGEPRSIQYF
once TRBJ1-1 TRBD1 TRBV14 TGTGCCAGCAGCCAGCGACAGGGTTACACTGAAGCTTTCTTT CASSQRQGYTEAFF
NA TRBJ1-2 NA TRBV11-2 TGTGCCAGCAGCTCGATCCTCGGGGGGAACTATGGCTACACCTTC CASSSILGGNYGYTF
NA TRBJ2-3 TRBD2 TRBV11-3 TGTGCCAGCAGCTCCCACCTCTTGGGGGTAGCGGGGGGAGATACGCAGTATTTT CASSSHLLGVAGGDTQYF